This T cell receptor beta chain was sequenced in a study of OX40 agonist ivuxolimab in advanced cancers. Background for the entire study: Ivuxolimab was an agonistic, fully human IgG2 monoclonal antibody directed against OX40 (CD134), a costimulatory receptor. Prior anti-PD-1, anti-PD-L1 or anti-CTLA-4 therapy was permitted, and approximately 42% of dose-escalation patients had received checkpoint inhibitors. Three dose-escalation patients achieved partial responses, one with hepatocellular carcinoma and two with cutaneous melanoma. The paper describes the monotherapy dose-escalation part (N ≈ 52 patients) of the phase I trial of ivuxolimab. The purpose of peripheral TCRbeta sequencing was to test whether ivuxolimab changed TCR sequence diversity and led to clonal T-cell expansion. Of the 50 to 55 patients in dose escalation, 19 had hepatocellular carcinoma, about 15 had melanoma, 9 had renal cell carcinoma and 9 had head and neck cancer. Intravenous ivuxolimab was administered to patients every 2 weeks at six dose levels: 0.01, 0.1, 0.3, 1.5, 3 and 10 mg/kg. In the dose-escalation cohort, approximately 82% of patients were male, and the mean age was around 60 years, with a range of roughly 23 to 85. Overall study outcomes, separate from this receptor: In the 0.1-3.0 mg/kg groups, partial responders had among the lowest normalized peripheral clonal expansion, particularly in CD8+ T cells. After ivuxolimab, expanded clones were on average more numerous among CD8+ T cells than among CD4+ T cells. At doses from 0.1 to 3.0 mg/kg, clonal expansion was seen in both CD4+ and CD8+ blood T cells between baseline and week 6. Low levels of normalized T-cell clonal expansion were also seen in some patients who did not respond. Antigen specificity was not determined for the clonally expanded peripheral T cells.

Patients with autoimmune disease history or receiving systemic immunosuppression were excluded from the trial. Peripheral blood for TCR sequencing was collected from all dose cohorts at baseline, on cycle 4 day 1, and on cycle 7 day 1. Samples came from an open-label, multicenter, first-in-human phase I dose-escalation trial of ivuxolimab. Adults with locally advanced or metastatic melanoma, renal cell, hepatocellular, or head and neck squamous cell carcinoma were enrolled in the trial. Before TCR sequencing, CD4+ T cells and CD8+ T cells were sorted from peripheral blood as separate populations. Reading from cysteine to phenylalanine, the CDR3 counts 14 amino acids. Only the CDR3 DNA stays, 42 bases, in frame from base 1. CDR1 and CDR2, looked up from the germline V gene, are MDHEN and SYDVKM. Trimming at the junction amounts to 3 bases on V and 4 bases on J, and the germline ends lie 12 bases apart.

About this clone: There is no known antigen for this receptor. Base qualities are not at hand, and no much larger clone is one base apart.

For sequencing of the TCRbeta CDR3 region, genomic DNA was extracted from the sorted cells. The immunoSEQ Assay was used to sequence the TCRbeta CDR3 regions. Held by TCRdb, this immuneACCESS table contains in-frame sequences only and omits some clones. Under half of the omission traces to an unresolved V gene where checked; the cause of the rest is unknown. The sample profile shows about 62,000 clones; about 85% of them were found once. The biggest ten clones account for around 3.8% of the sample. The clonotype was recovered from an adult with an advanced solid tumor such as melanoma, head and neck, liver or kidney cancer. Here the sequenced sample was CD4+ or CD8+ T cells sorted from blood, taken in a trial of the OX40 agonist ivuxolimab. The receptor chain draws on TRBV28 and TRBJ2-5, with TRBD2 perhaps the D gene, on 7 matching bases. The nucleotide sequence reads as follows: TGTGCCAGCAGTTTGGCGGGGGCGGGAGAGACCCAGTACTTC. Protein translation: CASSLAGAGETQYF.